This section outlines one TCR beta chain sequence together with its context. Its antigen is not yet known. The junction does not match germline at one end; this may be a read error. The library was produced with RT-PCR. TCRdb lists the instrument as Illumina HiSeq 2500. The public sequencing data were trimmed at Q25 with fastp and processed into clonotypes with MiXCR by TCRdb, which kept only in-frame beta chains. When rows share a CDR3 protein, they turn into one entry using the most common DNA and genes. The sample records 500,000 to 600,000 distinct CDR3 sequences, 10% to 15% of which are singletons. The top ten constitute under 15% of the sample. The data were taken from a study of response to subunit inactivated influenza vaccine (dated by TCRdb to 2016 to 2019). Broadly, across the study: To follow how T cells responded to a trivalent subunit inactivated influenza vaccine, the researchers relied on deep quantitative profiling of the T cell receptor repertoire. General study outcomes and caveats: According to the authors, only a limited number of new T cells may be recruited by each seasonal influenza vaccination.

The time point label of this sample denotes: 45 to 50 days after influenza vaccine administration. The source of this sequence is a man between 45 and 60 years old who received an inactivated influenza vaccine. Donor details come from another sample of the same person, matched by shared clones. The sequenced sample was PBMCs from blood, obtained more than 35 days after vaccination.

The DNA is TGCTGTGCTAGGGGGAGGGGGGAGTCCCCCTACAATGAGCAGTTCTTC. Translated, this gives CCARGRGESPYNEQFF. This chain is built from TRBV20-1 and TRBJ2-1; TRBD2 might be the D gene, on 7 matching bases. The germline V gene encodes CDR1 DFQATT and CDR2 SNEGSKA (reference sequence). The CDR3 runs 16 residues from the cysteine to the phenylalanine. Only the CDR3 DNA stays, 48 bases, in frame from base 1.